These 25 T cell receptor beta chains originate from one sample sequenced in a study of blood T cell repertoires in COVID-19. The method was immunoSEQ multiplex PCR; TCRdb's version includes in-frame clones alone and lacks a portion of them. Among about 530,000 clones listed, 70% to 90% were seen once. Input material: peripheral blood. The source of these receptors is a woman in her 50s with COVID-19, enrolled during active disease.

The rearrangement links TRBV9 to TRBJ1-3; perhaps TRBD1 as D (5 bases). CDR3 length: 18 residues. Trimming took 4 bases from V and 0 from J, leaving 20 bases between them. CDR1 SGDLS and CDR2 YYNGEE come from the germline V gene. The CDR3 spells CASSPTTPTVYSGNTIYF. DNA for the CDR3: TGTGCCAGCAGCCCGACGACCCCGACAGTATACTCTGGAAACACCATATATTTT.

This chain uses TRBV28 with TRBJ1-4; D perhaps matches TRBD1 (6 bases). CDR3 length: 15 residues. Per the germline V gene, CDR1 is MDHEN and CDR2 is SYDVKM. Trimming removed 3 bases from V and 7 bases from J, with 15 bases in between. The CDR3 sequence: CASSFRGHSTEKLFF. CDR3 DNA: TGTGCCAGCAGTTTTAGGGGACACTCTACTGAAAAACTGTTTTTT. Drawing the rest from reference TRBV28 and TRBJ1-4, the complete variable domain is DVKVTQSSRYLVKRTGEKVFLECVQDMDHENMFWYRQDPGLGLRLIYFSYDVKMKEKGDIPEGYSVSREKKERFSLILESASTNQTSMYLCASSFRGHSTEKLFFGSGTQLSVL.

This clone was picked up one time. V usage is TRBV13 and J usage is TRBJ1-1, with no clear D. The CDR3 contains 12 residues. CDR1 and CDR2 (germline): PRHDT, FYEKMQ (reference sequence). Trimming shortened V by 5 bases and J by 3 bases, and 7 bases separated the two germline ends. CDR3 in amino acids: CASSPQDTEAFF. CDR3 nucleotide sequence: TGTGCCAGCAGCCCTCAGGACACTGAAGCTTTCTTT.

The chain combines TRBV13 with TRBJ2-3; 9 nucleotides align to TRBD1. Per germline, CDR1 PRHDT and CDR2 FYEKMQ (reference sequence). The CDR3 totals 15 residues. The V segment lost 6 bases and the J segment 2 bases; nucleotides outside the gene matches: 6. Here the CDR3 DNA reads TGTGCCAGCAGTCGCGACAGGGGGTCCACAGATACGCAGTATTTT. Amino acid sequence: CASSRDRGSTDTQYF.

The chain has TRBV5-6 and TRBJ2-5; D unresolved. CDR3 length: 16 amino acids. V lost 0 bases and J lost 3, with 15 bases in between. From germline, CDR1 is SGHDT and CDR2 YYEEEE. This CDR3 is CASSLALGLGKETQYF. The CDR3 bases are TGTGCCAGCAGCTTGGCCCTCGGGTTAGGAAAAGAGACCCAGTACTTC.

V gene TRBV5-1 combines with J gene TRBJ2-3; 12 bases are a match to TRBD1. V lost 0 bases, J lost 5 bases, and 4 bases stayed unmatched. CDR1 and CDR2 (germline): SGHRS, YFSETQ. The CDR3 consists of 16 residues. CDR3: CASSLEGTGGIDTQYF. CDR3 nucleotides: TGCGCCAGCAGCTTGGAAGGGACAGGGGGCATAGATACGCAGTATTTT.

In DNA, the CDR3 is TGCAGCGCTGCGGATAGCAATCAGCCCCAGCATTTT. It is translated as CSAADSNQPQHF. V usage is TRBV29-1 and J usage is TRBJ1-5; D unclear. Trimming cost V 7 bases and J 0 bases, with 7 bases left between them. CDR3 size: 12 residues. Germline V gives CDR1 SQVTM, CDR2 ANQGSEA. The full variable domain, in which reference TRBV29-1 and TRBJ1-5 provide the parts outside the CDR3, is SAVISQKPSRDICQRGTSLTIQCQVDSQVTMMFWYRQQPGQSLTLIATANQGSEATYESGFVIDKFPISRPNLTFSTLTVSNMSPEDSSIYLCSAADSNQPQHFGDGTRLSIL.

J is TRBJ1-2 and V is TRBV7-3; TRBD1 matches at 9 bases. Germline V gene data show CDR1 as SGHTA and CDR2 as FQGTGA. The CDR3 spans 14 residues. V gave up 5 bases and J gave up 3 bases; unmatched junction bases: 4. The CDR3 DNA reads TGTGCCAGCAGCCCAACAGGGGGCGACTATGGCTACACCTTC. It codes for CASSPTGGDYGYTF.

The chain links TRBV6-6 to TRBJ2-2; D not resolved. CDR1 MNHNY and CDR2 SVGAGI come from the germline V gene (reference sequence). Trimming removed 7 bases from V and 0 bases from J, with 12 bases in between. The CDR3 loop spans 15 amino acids. The CDR3 DNA is TGTGCCAGCACCCGAACTCTAGCGAACACCGGGGAGCTGTTTTTT. Amino acid sequence: CASTRTLANTGELFF.

The J gene is TRBJ1-2, the V gene TRBV27, with a weak D call TRBD1 (6 bases). The V gene lost 2 bases and the J gene lost 4 bases, with 11 bases spanning the gap. Germline V gene lookup returns CDR1 MNHEY and CDR2 SMNVEV (reference sequence). The CDR3 runs to 14 residues. Here the CDR3 reads CASSLIAGVYGYTF. Here the CDR3 DNA reads TGTGCCAGCAGTTTAATCGCAGGGGTCTATGGCTACACCTTC.

The gene calls are TRBV7-9 and TRBJ2-1; 8 nucleotides line up with TRBD1. V was clipped by 5 bases and J by 9 bases; unmatched bases: 6. Germline V gene data show CDR1 as SEHNR and CDR2 as FQNEAQ (reference sequence). The CDR3 is 13 amino acids. CDR3 amino acids: CASSELQGGEQFF. The CDR3 region has the DNA TGTGCCAGCAGCGAATTACAGGGGGGTGAGCAGTTCTTC.

The rearrangement joins TRBV11-2 to TRBJ2-7, with 9 bases matching TRBD1. This CDR3 spans 16 amino acids. V trimming: 3 bases; J trimming: 3 bases; junction bases outside the gene matches: 9. Germline V gene sequence: CDR1 SGHAT, CDR2 FQNNGV. CDR3 sequence (DNA): TGTGCCAGCAGCTTCGCTCAAGCGGACAGGGGCTACGAGCAGTACTTC. It translates to CASSFAQADRGYEQYF.

The chain couples TRBV11-3 to TRBJ1-1; possible D gene TRBD1, 5 bases. V was pared by 4 bases and J by 5 bases, with 11 bases between. This CDR3 is 13 amino acids long. Germline V gene sequence: CDR1 SGHNT, CDR2 YENEEA. The CDR3 is CASSWTRGTEAFF. The CDR3 DNA reads as TGTGCCAGCAGCTGGACCCGGGGGACTGAAGCTTTCTTT.

V usage is TRBV30 and J usage is TRBJ2-3, with D maybe TRBD1 (6 bases). V lost 5 bases and J lost 4, with 22 bases in between. This CDR3 has 16 amino acids. Per germline, CDR1 GTSNPN and CDR2 SVGIG (reference sequence). For the CDR3, the DNA is TGTGCCTGGGGGAACCGGGACCCCAAGGGGGCAGATACGCAGTATTTT. Its protein product is CAWGNRDPKGADTQYF.

The genes are TRBV30 and TRBJ1-4; 7 bases align to TRBD1. V shed 3 bases, J shed 7 bases, and the junction held 17 bases outside the gene matches. Germline CDR1 reads GTSNPN; CDR2 reads SVGIG (reference sequence). The CDR3 totals 17 residues. This CDR3 is CAWSKSPGDSWGEKLFF. For the CDR3, the DNA is TGTGCCTGGAGCAAATCACCCGGGGACAGTTGGGGTGAAAAACTGTTTTTT.

The rearrangement links TRBV5-1 to TRBJ2-1; D is uncertain. Per the germline V gene, CDR1 is SGHRS and CDR2 is YFSETQ. Trimming stripped 2 bases from V and 8 bases from J, with 8 bases between. This CDR3 is 12 amino acids long. For the CDR3, the DNA is TGCGCCAGCAGCTTTGGGCTTCATGAGCAGTTCTTC. Amino acids: CASSFGLHEQFF.

The chain joins TRBV27 to TRBJ2-3, with 13 bases lining up with TRBD2. CDR3 length: 16 amino acids. Germline assignment: CDR1 MNHEY and CDR2 SMNVEV (reference sequence). J gave up 3 bases and V 0 bases, and 0 bases lay outside the gene matches. CDR3 nucleotide sequence: TGTGCCAGCAGTTTATCGACTAGCGGGGGGACAGATACGCAGTATTTT. This codes for CASSLSTSGGTDTQYF.

The chain has TRBV10-1 and TRBJ2-1; TRBD2 matches at 10 bases. The germline CDR1 and CDR2 sequences are WNHNN and SYGVQD (reference sequence). This CDR3 region has 13 residues. V lost 5 bases, J lost 8 bases, and 3 bases stayed unmatched. Written as DNA, the CDR3 is TGCGCCAGCAGTAGCGGGGGGGCCGATGAGCAGTTCTTC. It yields the protein CASSSGGADEQFF.

This chain joins TRBV27 and TRBJ1-6; the D gene is possibly TRBD1 (5 bases). Germline assignment: CDR1 MNHEY and CDR2 SMNVEV (reference sequence). V was clipped by 2 bases and J by 7 bases, with 15 bases between them. The CDR3 length is 16 residues. DNA of the CDR3: TGTGCCAGCAGTTTAATCCGCGACAGCGTAAATTCACCCCTCCACTTT. It yields the protein CASSLIRDSVNSPLHF.

The chain is built from TRBV3-1 (or the pseudogene TRBV3-2) and TRBJ2-2; TRBD1 might be the D (5 bases). V was trimmed by 1 base and J by 8 bases, leaving 14 bases between them. The CDR3 is 15 amino acids. Germline CDR1 is LGHDT and CDR2 is YNNKEL (reference sequence). Here the CDR3 reads CASSQGSGPMGELFF. DNA of the CDR3: TGTGCCAGCAGCCAAGGGTCAGGGCCAATGGGGGAGCTGTTTTTT.

This clone occurred once. The chain carries TRBV2 and TRBJ1-4; 9 bases fit TRBD1. The CDR3 length is 15 residues. V shed 7 bases and J 7 bases; nucleotides not matched to a gene: 10. Germline assignment: CDR1 SNHLY and CDR2 FYNNEI. The CDR3 nucleotides read TGTGCCAGCACCCGGGTCGGACAGGGGAGTGAAAAACTGTTTTTT. Its translation is CASTRVGQGSEKLFF.

This chain connects TRBV27 to TRBJ2-3, with D perhaps matching TRBD2 (6 bases). V was pared by 2 bases and J by 3 bases, with 12 bases between. The CDR3 has 15 amino acids. Germline lookup yields CDR1 MNHEY and CDR2 SMNVEV (reference sequence). Here the CDR3 DNA reads TGTGCCAGCAGTTTAGTTGCGGGGAGGACAGATACGCAGTATTTT. Residues: CASSLVAGRTDTQYF.

This sequence joins TRBV5-4 and TRBJ2-2, with 10 nucleotides matching TRBD2. Germline CDR1 SGHNT, CDR2 YYREEE (reference sequence). With 3 bases clipped from V and 7 bases from J, the junction kept 12 bases outside the gene matches. The CDR3 is 17 amino acids. CDR3 residues: CASSSNPGLAVVGELFF. The CDR3 DNA reads TGTGCCAGCAGCTCGAATCCCGGACTAGCGGTCGTCGGGGAGCTGTTTTTT.

As for this clone: It is likely a read error, because the conserved phenylalanine at the end of the CDR3 is missing. The DNA is left out, because the CDR3 cannot be placed on it with certainty; the CDR3 is given as TCRdb lists it. J is TRBJ1-2 and V is TRBV21-1; the D call of TRBD1 is as the table states it, not checked on the DNA. TRBV21-1 is a known pseudogene. Ends included, the CDR3 has 10 residues. CDR3 loop: CASSKGGDRV.

V is TRBV9 and J is TRBJ2-5; TRBD2 aligns across 10 bases. The CDR3 contains 18 residues. The germline V gene encodes CDR1 SGDLS and CDR2 YYNGEE. J was trimmed by 0 bases and V by 0 bases; bases with no gene match: 8. As DNA, the CDR3 is TGTGCCAGCAGCGTAGTTGCTAGCGGGGGCCTGTACCAAGAGACCCAGTACTTC. It yields the protein CASSVVASGGLYQETQYF.